Following are 10 T cell receptor beta chains from one sample sequenced in a study of blood T cells in healthy people across ages. Then a second PCR, running roughly 7 to 11 cycles, was carried out with a sample-barcoded 5' primer and a J-beta primer mix. TCRdb re-derived calls from the 5' RACE reads in MiXCR, one entry per CDR3 protein. The data hold over 1,300,000 distinct CDR3 sequences, with approximately 63% observed a single time. Material for sequencing was blood. The receptors come from a man in his late teens or twenties in good health.

The chain links TRBV6-1 to TRBJ1-5; the D is unclear. The CDR3 totals 12 residues. CDR1 MNHNS and CDR2 SASEGT come from the germline V gene. V gave up 5 bases and J gave up 11 bases, with 13 bases separating them. CDR3 nucleotides: TGTGCCAGCAGTAAACCGGTACAGACCCAGCATTTT. Protein: CASSKPVQTQHF.

This clonotype was counted between two and nine times. Sequence at one end of the junction differs from germline and may be a read error. The chain joins TRBV18 to TRBJ2-4, with D maybe TRBD2 (6 bases). The CDR3 sequence is 17 residues long. CDR1 and CDR2 from the germline V gene are KGHSH and LQKENI. The CDR3 loop is CASSPTSRTLAKNIQYF. As DNA, the CDR3 is TGTGCCAGCTCACCGACTAGTAGGACACTAGCCAAAAACATTCAGTACTTT.

The J gene is TRBJ2-5, the V gene TRBV27; 11 positions match TRBD1. V gave up 4 bases and J gave up 7 bases; unmatched junction bases: 5. Per germline, CDR1 MNHEY and CDR2 SMNVEV (reference sequence). The CDR3 loop spans 14 amino acids. In DNA, the CDR3 is TGTGCCAGCAGTTCCAGGACAGGGGGCGGGACCCAGTACTTC. Translation gives CASSSRTGGGTQYF.

The chain employs TRBV6-5 and TRBJ2-1; 8 nucleotides align to TRBD2. The V gene end was trimmed by 5 bases and the J gene end by 8 bases; junction bases not matched to a gene: 14. CDR3 size: 16 residues. Germline CDR1 MNHEY, CDR2 SVGAGI. DNA of the CDR3: TGTGCCAGCAGTCCCCTAGGACTGGCGGGAGGTGATGAGCAGTTCTTC. Encoded protein: CASSPLGLAGGDEQFF.

The rearrangement joins TRBV27 to TRBJ2-7, with D tentatively TRBD1 (5 bases). The germline CDR1 and CDR2 sequences are MNHEY and SMNVEV (reference sequence). CDR3 length equals 14 residues. The V gene lost 0 bases and the J gene lost 3 bases, with 9 bases spanning the gap. The CDR3 sequence: CASSLSYQGYEQYF. CDR3 sequence (DNA): TGTGCCAGCAGTTTATCATATCAGGGCTACGAGCAGTACTTC.

V is TRBV12-3 or TRBV12-4 and J is TRBJ1-1; D ambiguous. The V gene lost 8 bases and the J gene lost 1 base, with 11 bases spanning the gap. The CDR3 spans 13 residues. The CDR3 sequence is CASALWGNTEAFF. Written as DNA, the CDR3 is TGTGCCAGCGCACTTTGGGGGAACACTGAAGCTTTCTTT.

This clonotype was seen a few times. The chain recombines TRBV7-9 with TRBJ1-2; 10 positions match TRBD1. The J segment lost 6 bases and the V segment lost 5 bases, leaving 6 bases of the junction unmatched. The CDR3 runs 14 residues. Germline assignment: CDR1 SEHNR and CDR2 FQNEAQ (reference sequence). CDR3 loop: CASSATTGGDGYTF. The CDR3 DNA is TGTGCCAGCAGCGCCACGACAGGGGGCGATGGCTACACCTTC.

The chain carries TRBV11-2 and TRBJ1-4; no firm D call. Per the germline V gene, CDR1 is SGHAT and CDR2 is FQNNGV. Trimming stripped 3 bases from V and 8 bases from J, with 10 bases between. CDR3 size: 13 residues. CDR3 nucleotides: TGTGCCAGCAGCTTCCCCGGAGGGGAAAAACTGTTTTTT. Protein sequence: CASSFPGGEKLFF.

This clonotype has a handful of counts. The chain is built from TRBV6-5 and TRBJ1-2, with TRBD1 identical over 12 bases. The V gene end was trimmed by 7 bases and the J gene end by 6 bases; junction bases not matched to a gene: 12. Germline-derived CDR1 and CDR2 are MNHEY and SVGAGI. The CDR3 is 16 residues long. The CDR3, as DNA: TGTGCCAGCAACCCGGGTCCGGGACAGGGGGCAAATGGCTACACCTTC. Its protein is CASNPGPGQGANGYTF.

The rearrangement joins TRBV7-2 to TRBJ2-7; TRBD2 is a possible D gene (6 bases). The CDR3 covers 15 residues. Trimming shortened V by 1 base and J by 1 base, and 11 bases separated the two germline ends. CDR1 and CDR2 from the germline V gene are SGHTA and FQGNSA. Written as DNA, the CDR3 is TGTGCCAGCAGCTTAGGGGGGGAGGTGTCCTACGAGCAGTACTTC. Amino acid sequence: CASSLGGEVSYEQYF.